This is a list of T cell receptor beta chains from one sample in a study of graft-versus-host responses after intestinal transplantation. These TCRs' antigens remain unknown. Some clones are missing from TCRdb's copy, which holds only in-frame ones; the method was immunoSEQ multiplex PCR. The table lists about 59,000 clones, 94% of them singletons. This specimen was unstimulated CD4+ T cells sorted from spleen or lymph node cells, taken before transplant. The receptors stem from a human donor who was the organ donor for an intestinal transplant. Both conserved end residues are part of each CDR3. The D gene is left open where the match is weak. Clone size is given for some rows only: seen once, a few or many times, or a class if the clone is expanded.

v_call	clone_size	d_call	j_call	cdr3_aa	cdr3_nt
TRBV13	once	TRBD2	TRBJ2-2	CASSFRLAGDLTGELFF	TGTGCCAGCAGCTTCAGACTAGCGGGGGACCTCACCGGGGAGCTGTTTTTT
TRBV5-1	-	TRBD2	TRBJ2-3	CASSLGGDYPSTDTQYF	TGCGCCAGCAGCTTGGGAGGGGACTATCCTAGCACAGATACGCAGTATTTT
TRBV19	-	-	TRBJ1-4	CASRRDGSSGSGEKLFF	TGTGCCAGTAGGAGGGATGGATCGTCTGGGTCGGGGGAAAAACTGTTTTTT
TRBV10-3	once	-	TRBJ1-1	CAIRENTEAFF	TGTGCCATTAGAGAGAACACTGAAGCTTTCTTT
TRBV27	-	TRBD1	TRBJ2-3	CASSPDRGTDTQYF	TGTGCCAGCAGTCCGGACAGGGGCACAGATACGCAGTATTTT
TRBV27	once	TRBD2	TRBJ2-7	CASSFLAGDRIYEQYF	TGTGCCAGCAGTTTTTTGGCGGGGGATAGGATCTACGAGCAGTACTTC
TRBV5-1	-	TRBD2	TRBJ2-1	CASSLSGRGYNEQFF	TGCGCCAGCAGCTTGTCTGGGCGGGGGTACAATGAGCAGTTCTTC
TRBV7-2	-	TRBD1	TRBJ1-6	CASSTQGGYNSPLHF	TGTGCCAGCAGCACGCAGGGGGGGTATAATTCACCCCTCCACTTT
TRBV18	once	-	TRBJ2-7	CASSPPAARYEQYF	TGTGCCAGCTCACCCCCGGCAGCAAGATACGAGCAGTACTTC
TRBV14	-	TRBD1	TRBJ1-1	CASSQAAGGWVEKAFF	TGTGCCAGCAGCCAAGCGGCAGGGGGCTGGGTAGAGAAAGCTTTCTTT
TRBV5-4	-	TRBD2	TRBJ2-1	CASKQGGYNEQFF	TGTGCCAGCAAGCAGGGAGGGTACAATGAGCAGTTCTTC
TRBV9	-	TRBD1	TRBJ2-1	CASSRGQTLGNEQFF	TGTGCCAGCAGCAGGGGGCAGACCCTTGGCAATGAGCAGTTCTTC
TRBV7-9	-	TRBD2	TRBJ2-2	CASRSGGVSGELFF	TGTGCCAGCCGTAGCGGGGGGGTCTCCGGGGAGCTGTTTTTT
TRBV18	-	TRBD1	TRBJ2-7	CASSPRGQVSYEQYF	TGTGCCAGCTCACCCAGGGGACAGGTATCCTACGAGCAGTACTTC
TRBV7-4	-	TRBD2	TRBJ2-1	CASSPRAGGPYNEQFF	TGTGCCAGCAGCCCGCGGGCGGGGGGCCCCTACAATGAGCAGTTCTTC
TRBV15	-	-	TRBJ2-3	CATSHVDTQYF	TGTGCCACCAGCCACGTGGATACGCAGTATTTT
TRBV18	-	-	TRBJ1-6	CASSPTAGDYNSPLHF	TGTGCCAGCTCACCAACCGCCGGGGATTATAATTCACCCCTCCACTTT
TRBV7-9	-	TRBD1	TRBJ1-1	CASSHAQGLGGEAFF	TGTGCCAGCAGCCATGCACAGGGGTTGGGGGGCGAAGCTTTCTTT
TRBV15	-	-	TRBJ2-1	CATPYSIYNEQFF	TGTGCCACCCCTTACAGCATCTACAATGAGCAGTTCTTC
TRBV14	-	-	TRBJ1-3	CASSQVSVAGNTIYF	TGTGCCAGCAGCCAAGTATCCGTAGCTGGAAACACCATATATTTT
TRBV25-1	once	-	TRBJ2-5	CASSKETQYF	TGTGCCAGCAGTAAAGAGACCCAGTACTTC